One and the same sample provided the 10 T cell receptor beta chains below, sequenced in a study of CD8+CD57+ T cells in acquired aplastic anemia. TCR beta VDJ and CDR3 profiling used genomic DNA as template. TCRdb redid the calling of the reads with MiXCR, one entry per CDR3 protein. The data show 150,000 to 200,000 distinct CDR3 sequences, under 70% seen once. Sample: sorted CD4+, CD8+, or CD8+CD57+ T cells (not recorded which) from PBMCs. These TCRs come from a human donor with severe aplastic anemia or a healthy control (not recorded which).

J is TRBJ1-1 and V is TRBV20-1; D remains unclear. V dropped 7 bases and J dropped 1 base, with 10 bases sitting between them. The CDR3 has 12 residues. The germline V gene has CDR1 DFQATT and CDR2 SNEGSKA (reference sequence). The CDR3 DNA follows: TGCAGTGTAGAGGACGGGAACACTGAAGCTTTCTTT. Translating it yields CSVEDGNTEAFF.

The table lists this clonotype with a few counts. The V gene is TRBV24-1, the J gene TRBJ2-3; TRBD2 agrees at 9 bases. Trimming at V came to 4 bases and at J to 5 bases, leaving 12 bases not matched to a gene. CDR1 KGHDR and CDR2 SFDVKD come from the germline V gene. This CDR3 has 17 amino acids. The CDR3 region is CATSDAWGSGSGDTQYF. The CDR3 nucleotides are TGTGCCACCAGTGACGCTTGGGGTAGCGGGAGTGGAGATACGCAGTATTTT.

The chain couples TRBV19 to TRBJ2-7, with TRBD1 matching over 7 bases. V lost 6 bases and J lost 5; bases outside the gene matches: 10. This CDR3 has 14 amino acids. CDR1 is LNHDA, CDR2 SQIVND, per germline (reference sequence). The CDR3 reads CASRRTGAGDEQYF. In DNA, the CDR3 is TGTGCCAGTAGACGAACAGGGGCCGGAGACGAGCAGTACTTC.

This clonotype was picked up a small number of times. This may stem from a read error, because a much larger clone lies one nucleotide away. The rearrangement joins TRBV27 to TRBJ2-7; D is possibly TRBD2 (5 bases). This CDR3 is built from 12 residues. CDR1 is MNHEY and CDR2 is SMNVEV in the germline V gene (reference sequence). The CDR3 DNA sequence: TGTGCCAGCAGTCCTTCCGGGTGGGAGCAGTGCTTC. Its translation is CASSPSGWEQCF.

The chain uses TRBV7-3 and TRBJ1-1; possible D gene TRBD1, 6 bases. V gave up 5 bases and J gave up 1 base, with 14 bases separating them. The CDR3 sequence is 15 residues long. Germline assignment: CDR1 SGHTA and CDR2 FQGTGA. CDR3: CASSPGQTRNTEAFF. The CDR3 DNA follows: TGTGCCAGCAGCCCTGGACAGACACGGAACACTGAAGCTTTCTTT.

The chain has TRBV20-1 and TRBJ2-5; possible D gene TRBD2, 5 bases. The CDR3 consists of 14 residues. Germline values: CDR1 DFQATT, CDR2 SNEGSKA (reference sequence). The DNA for the CDR3 is TGCAGCGCACCCCAAATCGGGGTTCAAGAGACCCAGTACTTC. It yields the protein CSAPQIGVQETQYF.

This rearrangement joins TRBV7-9 to TRBJ1-5; 7 positions agree with TRBD1. The CDR3 is 15 amino acids. V was pared by 4 bases and J by 2 bases, with 5 bases of the junction left unmatched. The germline gives CDR1 SEHNR, CDR2 FQNEAQ (reference sequence). CDR3 region: CASSSRQGGNQPQHF. The CDR3 bases are TGTGCCAGCAGCTCTCGACAGGGCGGCAATCAGCCCCAGCATTTT.

This clonotype was recorded once. V is TRBV29-1 and J is TRBJ2-5, with 10 bases fitting TRBD2. After removal of 1 base from V and 4 bases from J, the junction contained 6 bases not matched to a gene. CDR1 SQVTM and CDR2 ANQGSEA come from the germline V gene. The CDR3 consists of 15 residues. The CDR3 is CSVEGTSGGVETQYF. The DNA of the CDR3 is TGCAGCGTTGAAGGGACTAGCGGAGGAGTAGAGACCCAGTACTTC.

The CDR3 is CASSATSYEQYF. CDR3 nucleotides: TGTGCCAGCAGTGCTACTAGCTACGAGCAGTACTTC. The V call is TRBV2, the J call TRBJ2-7; possibly TRBD2 for D (5 bases). Germline loops: CDR1 SNHLY, CDR2 FYNNEI. CDR3 length equals 12 residues. Between the trimmed V and J ends, which lost 4 bases and 3 bases, there was a span of 7 bases.

This clonotype was picked up a small number of times. J is TRBJ1-2 and V is TRBV2, with D possibly being TRBD1 (6 bases). Germline V lookup: CDR1 SNHLY, CDR2 FYNNEI. The length of the CDR3 is 12 residues. The germline V and J ends were trimmed by 7 bases and 4 bases, with 10 bases remaining between them. The CDR3 region is CASKGGGYGYTF. CDR3 DNA sequence: TGTGCCAGCAAGGGGGGAGGCTATGGCTACACCTTC.